Each of the 21 T cell receptor beta chains below was sequenced from the same sample in a study of shared clonotypes between healthy human individuals (dated by TCRdb to 2018 to 2021). The library relied on the immunoSEQ multiplex PCR assay. The table comes from immuneACCESS by way of TCRdb, which keeps in-frame sequences with V and J called. Part of the clones is missing from these tables; in studies checked, under half for an unresolved V gene and the rest for unknown reasons. This sample gives millions of clones in total; 95% of them show up just once. In total, the top ten clones hold approximately 0.13% of the sample. The specimen sequenced was naive CD4+ T cells sorted from blood. The sample's cell subset or site label is to be understood as: CD45RA+ positively selected. Source of these receptors: a man between 18 and 29 years old in good health.

This chain connects TRBV6-1 to TRBJ1-1; D not resolved. CDR3 length: 13 amino acids. V lost 7 bases, J lost 2 bases, and 11 bases lay in between. Germline values: CDR1 MNHNS, CDR2 SASEGT. The CDR3 region has the DNA TGTGCCAGCACCAAAGCTGGTAACACTGAAGCTTTCTTT. Protein product: CASTKAGNTEAFF.

This clone is a singleton in its sample. The chain uses TRBV28 and TRBJ2-3; unclear D gene. Germline V gives CDR1 MDHEN, CDR2 SYDVKM. The CDR3 runs 16 residues. The V end was cut by 6 bases, the J end by 0 bases, with 16 bases between. The chain's CDR3 is CASRPMGRVSTDTQYF. The CDR3 nucleotides are TGTGCCAGCAGACCCATGGGTCGGGTCAGCACAGATACGCAGTATTTT.

This clone was seen just once. The chain recombines TRBV28 with TRBJ2-7; 13 nucleotides line up with TRBD2. Germline loops: CDR1 MDHEN, CDR2 SYDVKM. V was clipped by 5 bases and J by 9 bases; unmatched bases: 10. The CDR3 covers 15 residues. The CDR3 nucleotides are TGTGCCAGCAGTAAGCCGGGACTAGCGGGGAGGGGGCAGTACTTC. Translation: CASSKPGLAGRGQYF.

The chain has TRBV28 and TRBJ1-3, with D unclear. The germline V and J ends were trimmed by 6 bases and 1 base, with 13 bases remaining between them. Germline CDR1 and CDR2: MDHEN and SYDVKM. CDR3 length equals 15 residues. CDR3 in DNA: TGTGCCAGCAGGTTCTCTGGCGGGTCTGGAAACACCATATATTTT. It yields the protein CASRFSGGSGNTIYF. Supplemented by reference TRBV28 and TRBJ1-3, the full variable domain reads DVKVTQSSRYLVKRTGEKVFLECVQDMDHENMFWYRQDPGLGLRLIYFSYDVKMKEKGDIPEGYSVSREKKERFSLILESASTNQTSMYLCASRFSGGSGNTIYFGEGSWLTVV.

This clone showed up just once. This chain links TRBV30 with TRBJ1-2; D call uncertain. The V gene's germline CDR1 is GTSNPN and CDR2 SVGIG (reference sequence). The length of the CDR3 is 13 residues. V lost 0 bases, J lost 2 bases, and 7 bases lay in between. CDR3 nucleotide sequence: TGTGCCTGGAGTGTTCTTGTCAACTATGGCTACACCTTC. The encoded protein is CAWSVLVNYGYTF. Full variable domain (rest looked up from reference TRBV30 and TRBJ1-2): SQTIHQWPATLVQPVGSPLSLECTVEGTSNPNLYWYRQAAGRGLQLLFYSVGIGQISSEVPQNLSASRPQDRQFILSSKKLLLSDSGFYLCAWSVLVNYGYTFGSGTRLTVV.

This chain connects TRBV28 to TRBJ2-7, with D perhaps matching TRBD1 (6 bases). V was cut by 7 bases and J by 2 bases, with 12 bases left in between. Germline CDR1 MDHEN, CDR2 SYDVKM. The CDR3 runs to 13 residues. CDR3 sequence: CASTTGFPYEQYF. The CDR3 region has the DNA TGTGCCAGCACGACAGGATTTCCCTACGAGCAGTACTTC. Supplemented by reference TRBV28 and TRBJ2-7, the full variable domain reads DVKVTQSSRYLVKRTGEKVFLECVQDMDHENMFWYRQDPGLGLRLIYFSYDVKMKEKGDIPEGYSVSREKKERFSLILESASTNQTSMYLCASTTGFPYEQYFGPGTRLTVT.

V gene TRBV7-6 combines with J gene TRBJ2-7; 7 bases line up with TRBD2. Trimming took 2 bases from V and 2 from J; bases not matched to a gene: 3. Germline CDR1 reads SGHVS; CDR2 reads FNYEAQ. The CDR3 has 14 residues. The DNA of the CDR3 is TGTGCCAGCAGCTTACTAGCGGAGCCCTACGAGCAGTACTTC. Protein product: CASSLLAEPYEQYF.

The J gene is TRBJ2-1, the V gene TRBV7-9; D may be TRBD1 or TRBD2 (5 bases each). This CDR3 contains 14 residues. Germline V gives CDR1 SEHNR, CDR2 FQNEAQ (reference sequence). The V end lost 2 bases, the J end lost 8 bases, and 13 bases lay between the germline ends. The CDR3 DNA is TGTGCCAGCAGCTTAACCTTCTGGGACGATGAGCAGTTCTTC. Translated: CASSLTFWDDEQFF. The full variable domain, completed using reference TRBV7-9 and TRBJ2-1, is DTGVSQNPRHKITKRGQNVTFRCDPISEHNRLYWYRQTLGQGPEFLTYFQNEAQLEKSRLLSDRFSAERPKGSFSTLEIQRTEQGDSAMYLCASSLTFWDDEQFFGPGTRLTVL.

The chain carries TRBV28 and TRBJ1-1, with 7 bases that match TRBD1. V dropped 10 bases and J dropped 6; count of bases not matched to a gene: 11. Germline V gives CDR1 MDHEN, CDR2 SYDVKM. This CDR3 has 13 residues. The CDR3 is CATRQGGIPEAFF. The CDR3 DNA reads as TGTGCCACTCGACAGGGAGGAATCCCTGAAGCTTTCTTT.

The CDR3 protein is CASTPPMGTYNEQFF. The CDR3 DNA reads as TGTGCCAGCACCCCACCCATGGGAACCTACAATGAGCAGTTCTTC. The chain couples TRBV25-1 to TRBJ2-1; D is undetermined. V lost 7 bases, J lost 2 bases, and 15 bases lay in between. From germline, CDR1 is MGHDK and CDR2 SYGVNS. The CDR3 has 15 amino acids.

V usage is TRBV13 and J usage is TRBJ1-1; D call uncertain. V lost 0 bases to trimming and J lost 1 base, with 6 bases between them. Germline CDR1 is PRHDT and CDR2 is FYEKMQ (reference sequence). The CDR3 has 14 amino acids. The CDR3 coding sequence is TGTGCCAGCAGCTTAGGAAATCGGAACACTGAAGCTTTCTTT. Translation: CASSLGNRNTEAFF.

The gene calls are TRBV30 and TRBJ1-3; no firm D call. This CDR3 is 12 amino acids long. V lost 2 bases to trimming and J lost 4 bases, with 6 bases between them. CDR1 and CDR2 (germline): GTSNPN, SVGIG (reference sequence). CDR3 sequence (DNA): TGTGCCTGGAGTAATAGAGGAAACACCATATATTTT. Translated, it gives CAWSNRGNTIYF. The complete variable domain, with remaining parts taken from reference TRBV30 and TRBJ1-3, reads SQTIHQWPATLVQPVGSPLSLECTVEGTSNPNLYWYRQAAGRGLQLLFYSVGIGQISSEVPQNLSASRPQDRQFILSSKKLLLSDSGFYLCAWSNRGNTIYFGEGSWLTVV.

Regarding this clone: This may stem from a read error, because a much larger clone lies one nucleotide away. Other DNA sequences in this sample translate to the same CDR3. This rearrangement joins TRBV7-9 to TRBJ2-7; tentatively, D is TRBD1 or TRBD2 (5 bases each). The CDR3 is made up of 13 amino acids. V was pared by 1 base and J by 2 bases, with 6 bases between. Germline CDR1 reads SEHNR; CDR2 reads FQNEAQ (reference sequence). The CDR3 coding sequence is TGTGCCAGCAGCTTAGTGGGGGCCTACGAGCAGTACTTC. It encodes CASSLVGAYEQYF.

The V call is TRBV7-9, the J call TRBJ1-1, with 10 positions matching TRBD1. Unmatched junction bases numbered 3, after V lost 1 base and J lost 4 bases. Germline lookup yields CDR1 SEHNR and CDR2 FQNEAQ (reference sequence). CDR3 length: 15 amino acids. In DNA form, the CDR3 reads TGTGCCAGCAGCTTAGTAGGACAGGGGGTCACTGAAGCTTTCTTT. Translating gives CASSLVGQGVTEAFF.

The chain joins TRBV5-6 to TRBJ1-6; 10 nucleotides line up with TRBD1. The length of the CDR3 is 16 residues. CDR1 is SGHDT, CDR2 YYEEEE, per germline. Trimming at V came to 4 bases and at J to 7 bases, leaving 8 bases not matched to a gene. The DNA of the CDR3 is TGTGCCAGCAGCGCCCGGGACAGGGGTTCCAATTCACCCCTCCACTTT. This translates into CASSARDRGSNSPLHF.

In this sample, this clone turned up once. CDR3 region: CASSPRQSGEKLFF. The CDR3, as DNA: TGTGCCAGCAGCCCAAGACAATCAGGGGAAAAACTGTTTTTT. This chain links TRBV5-4 with TRBJ1-4; D might be TRBD1 (5 bases). V was trimmed by 4 bases and J by 8 bases, leaving 15 bases between them. The germline V gene has CDR1 SGHNT and CDR2 YYREEE (reference sequence). The CDR3 extends over 14 amino acids.

The CDR3 nucleotides read TGTGCCTGGAGGGCGGACAGGGGGCGCGAAAAACTGTTTTTT. It is translated as CAWRADRGREKLFF. V usage is TRBV30 and J usage is TRBJ1-4, with 11 bases that match TRBD1. V was clipped by 3 bases and J by 8 bases; unmatched bases: 5. The CDR3 totals 14 residues. The germline gives CDR1 GTSNPN, CDR2 SVGIG (reference sequence).

This chain joins TRBV5-6 and TRBJ1-1; TRBD1 might be the D (5 bases). Germline assignment: CDR1 SGHDT and CDR2 YYEEEE. The CDR3 consists of 15 residues. Trimming took off 1 base at V and 3 bases at J, with 13 bases between the two ends. The CDR3 nucleotides are TGTGCCAGCAGCTTGTTAAGTGTAGGGGACACTGAAGCTTTCTTT. Translation: CASSLLSVGDTEAFF.

The chain carries TRBV5-6 and TRBJ1-4; 9 bases align to TRBD1. In germline, CDR1 is SGHDT, CDR2 YYEEEE. This CDR3 region has 16 residues. Trimming at V came to 4 bases and at J to 1 base, leaving 5 bases not matched to a gene. The CDR3 sequence: CASSTGTGKTNEKLFF. For the CDR3, the DNA is TGTGCCAGCAGCACCGGGACAGGGAAAACTAATGAAAAACTGTTTTTT. Looking up the rest from reference TRBV5-6 and TRBJ1-4 gives the full variable domain: DAGVTQSPTHLIKTRGQQVTLRCSPKSGHDTVSWYQQALGQGPQFIFQYYEEEERQRGNFPDRFSGHQFPNYSSELNVNALLLGDSALYLCASSTGTGKTNEKLFFGSGTQLSVL.

This clone was observed once. J is TRBJ1-3 and V is TRBV7-9, with 7 positions matching TRBD1. This CDR3 is 16 amino acids long. Trimming removed 4 bases from V and 3 bases from J; junction bases left unmatched: 9. Germline CDR1 is SEHNR and CDR2 is FQNEAQ (reference sequence). CDR3 sequence reads: CASSSGHGTVGNTIYF. CDR3 nucleotides: TGTGCCAGCAGCTCCGGACATGGGACAGTTGGAAACACCATATATTTT.

This chain uses TRBV30 with TRBJ1-5, with D possibly TRBD1 on 6 matching bases. This CDR3 is built from 14 residues. Looked up from germline, CDR1 is GTSNPN and CDR2 is SVGIG (reference sequence). Trimming left V 3 bases short and J 2 bases short, with 11 bases between. Written as DNA, the CDR3 is TGTGCCTGGAGCGCCAGGGGTCGCAATCAGCCCCAGCATTTT. Its protein product is CAWSARGRNQPQHF. Full variable domain (outside the CDR3, taken from reference TRBV30 and TRBJ1-5): SQTIHQWPATLVQPVGSPLSLECTVEGTSNPNLYWYRQAAGRGLQLLFYSVGIGQISSEVPQNLSASRPQDRQFILSSKKLLLSDSGFYLCAWSARGRNQPQHFGDGTRLSIL.